The source of this TCR beta chain is a study of OX40 agonist ivuxolimab in advanced cancers. Study-wide results and caveats: Patients with a partial response at 0.1-3.0 mg/kg had among the lowest clonal expansion. Clonal expansion was seen in CD4+ and CD8+ blood T cells by week 6 at 0.1 to 3.0 mg/kg.

Regarding this clone: Its target is unknown.

Produced via immunoSEQ multiplex PCR; TCRdb's table is partial and in-frame only. The table has 80,000 or so clones, around 90% seen once; the top ten hold about 0.7%. Losses at the gene ends were 5 bases for V and 2 bases for J; bases not matched to a gene: 8. Germline assignment: CDR1 MNHEY and CDR2 SVGAGI. The CDR3 has 15 residues. The chain combines TRBV6-5 with TRBJ2-7, with TRBD2 matching 8 bases. This sequence originates from an adult with an advanced solid tumor such as melanoma, head and neck, liver or kidney cancer. The sample consisted of CD4+ or CD8+ T cells sorted from blood, taken in a trial of the OX40 agonist ivuxolimab. CDR3 DNA: TGTGCCAGCAGTCCTTGGACGGGGGGGACCTACGAGCAGTACTTC. Translation: CASSPWTGGTYEQYF.